The 7 T cell receptor beta chains below come from one sample, sequenced in a study of T cell responses to AZD1222 COVID-19 vaccine. Sequencing used immunoSEQ multiplex PCR; TCRdb keeps in-frame clones, though not all of them. The data show more than 100,000 clones, around 92% seen once. The input for sequencing was peripheral blood, taken on day 0 of AZD1222 vaccination. The receptors derive from an adult in good health.

As DNA, the CDR3 is TGTGCCAGCGCACAGGTGCGCGGCTACGAGCAGTACTTC. Amino acids: CASAQVRGYEQYF. J is TRBJ2-7 and V is TRBV3-1 (or the pseudogene TRBV3-2); the D gene is possibly TRBD1 (5 bases). Looked up from germline, CDR1 is LGHDT and CDR2 is YNNKEL (reference sequence). CDR3 size: 13 residues. V was pared by 8 bases and J by 3 bases, with 14 bases between.

This clone was seen only a few times. The chain joins TRBV27 to TRBJ1-2, with D unclear. Germline values: CDR1 MNHEY, CDR2 SMNVEV (reference sequence). Trimming removed 6 bases from V and 4 bases from J, with 12 bases in between. This CDR3 spans 13 amino acids. The CDR3 DNA sequence: TGTGCCAGCAGGACCTACGGGGTCTATGGCTACACCTTC. Translated: CASRTYGVYGYTF.

This chain uses TRBV7-8 with TRBJ2-6; weak D call: TRBD1 (5 bases). Deletions cut 5 bases from V and 0 bases from J, with 11 bases between. CDR1 and CDR2 from the germline V gene are SGHVS and FQNEAQ. The CDR3 consists of 16 residues. The CDR3 loop is CASSRGHASGANVLTF. The CDR3 DNA follows: TGTGCCAGCAGCCGAGGACATGCCTCTGGGGCCAACGTCCTGACTTTC.

This sequence joins TRBV19 and TRBJ2-7; D is ambiguous. CDR1 is LNHDA, CDR2 SQIVND, per germline (reference sequence). The CDR3 is made up of 13 amino acids. Trimming removed 3 bases from V and 1 base from J, with 7 bases in between. CDR3 in DNA: TGTGCCAGTAGTATCGGGTGGTCCTACGAGCAGTACTTC. Encoded protein: CASSIGWSYEQYF.

J is TRBJ2-1 and V is TRBV5-4; 7 nucleotides agree with TRBD2. The V gene's germline CDR1 is SGHNT and CDR2 YYREEE (reference sequence). The CDR3 covers 16 residues. With 5 bases clipped from V and 0 bases from J, the junction kept 8 bases outside the gene matches. The chain's CDR3 is CASRPQTSPSYNEQFF. The CDR3, as DNA: TGTGCCAGCAGACCTCAGACTAGCCCCTCCTACAATGAGCAGTTCTTC.

Ten or more counts support this clone. The chain couples TRBV7-9 to TRBJ1-3; D is possibly TRBD1 (5 bases). The V gene's germline CDR1 is SEHNR and CDR2 FQNEAQ (reference sequence). V was shortened by 4 bases and J by 0 bases, with 16 bases between the two germline ends. CDR3 length: 17 residues. CDR3 nucleotide sequence: TGTGCCAGCAGCTATATCCGGGTCCAGGGCTCTGGAAACACCATATATTTT. Amino acid sequence: CASSYIRVQGSGNTIYF.

V usage is TRBV30 and J usage is TRBJ1-2; D is perhaps TRBD1 (5 bases). The ends were cut back, 2 bases at V and 8 bases at J, with 12 bases in the middle. This CDR3 comprises 12 residues. In germline, CDR1 is GTSNPN, CDR2 SVGIG (reference sequence). The CDR3 DNA reads as TGTGCCTGGAGTCCCGGGACCTCGGGCTACACCTTC. Protein product: CAWSPGTSGYTF.